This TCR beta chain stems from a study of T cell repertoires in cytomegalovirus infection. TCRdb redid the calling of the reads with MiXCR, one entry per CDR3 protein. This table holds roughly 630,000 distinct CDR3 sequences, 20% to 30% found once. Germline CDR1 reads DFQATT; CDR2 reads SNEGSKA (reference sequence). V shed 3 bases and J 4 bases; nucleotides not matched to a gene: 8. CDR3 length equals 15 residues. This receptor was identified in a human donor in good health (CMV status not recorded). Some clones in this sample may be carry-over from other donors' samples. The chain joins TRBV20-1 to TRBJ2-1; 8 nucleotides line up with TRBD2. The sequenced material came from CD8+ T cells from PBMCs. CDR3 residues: CSASPGGALYNEQFF. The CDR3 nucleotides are TGCAGTGCTAGTCCCGGGGGGGCCCTTTACAATGAGCAGTTCTTC.